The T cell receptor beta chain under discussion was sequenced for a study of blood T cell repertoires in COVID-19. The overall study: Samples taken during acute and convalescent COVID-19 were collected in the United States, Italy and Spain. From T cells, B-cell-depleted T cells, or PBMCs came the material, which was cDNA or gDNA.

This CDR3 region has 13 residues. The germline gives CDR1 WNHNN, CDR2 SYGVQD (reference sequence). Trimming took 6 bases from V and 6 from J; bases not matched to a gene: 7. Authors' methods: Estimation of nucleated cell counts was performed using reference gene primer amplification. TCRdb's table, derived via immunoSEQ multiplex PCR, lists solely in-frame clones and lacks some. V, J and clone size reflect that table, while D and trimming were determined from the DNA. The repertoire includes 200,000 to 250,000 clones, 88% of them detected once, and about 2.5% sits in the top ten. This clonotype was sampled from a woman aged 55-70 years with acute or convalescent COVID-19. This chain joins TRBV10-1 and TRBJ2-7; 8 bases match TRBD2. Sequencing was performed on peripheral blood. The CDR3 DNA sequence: TGCGCCAGCAGAAGGACTAGCTTCTCCGAGCAGTACTTC. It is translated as CASRRTSFSEQYF.